This T cell receptor (beta chain) originates from a study of cytomegalovirus exposure and HLA in healthy donors. On the study more broadly: A later analysis reported the same platform for the 100 to 150 validation repertoires and the roughly 630 first-cohort repertoires.

A remark on this clone: What it recognizes is unknown.

Study-level results: According to the study, 160 or so TCR beta chains were cytomegalovirus-associated. The tendency of first-cohort TCR clusters to co-occur in the approximately 110 validation repertoires was identified by a subsequent analysis. Among the CMV-associated chains, a few were confirmed in vitro as specific for CMV antigens.

Produced via immunoSEQ multiplex PCR; TCRdb's table is partial and in-frame only. The sample yields some 130,000 clones, 80% to 90% seen once. The specimen was PBMCs. This TCR derives from a man aged 18 to 35 in good health and CMV-seronegative.

CDR3 bases: TGTGCCAGCAGCCCCCTGGGGGGGGGCCAAGAGACCCAGTACTTC. Translating gives CASSPLGGGQETQYF. This chain connects TRBV7-2 to TRBJ2-5; 7 nucleotides match TRBD2. The V gene's germline CDR1 is SGHTA and CDR2 FQGNSA. J gave up 1 base and V 5 bases, and 7 bases lay outside the gene matches. The CDR3 sequence is 15 residues long.